The present TCR beta chain was sequenced within a study of beta chain features in type 1 diabetes. Overall study results and limits: Type 1 diabetes patients had fewer VDJ junction insertions and more deletions. The study notes PCR might favor shorter templates equally in patients and controls.

Post-sort purity exceeded 95% for all sorted populations. The length of the CDR3 is 12 residues. V trimming: 1 base; J trimming: 4 bases; junction bases outside the gene matches: 0. CDR1 is GTSNPN and CDR2 is SVGIG in the germline V gene (reference sequence). Reverse transcription of all isolated RNA meant that expressed TCRB transcripts were sequenced. Some clones are missing from TCRdb's copy, which holds only in-frame ones; the method was immunoSEQ multiplex PCR. Among more than 350,000 clones listed, 11% were seen once. This clone was seen at least ten times. Its antigen is undetermined. What was sequenced was naive CD4+ T cells from blood. The sequence was collected from a woman between 18 and 29 years old in good health. This rearrangement joins TRBV30 to TRBJ1-2, with 7 positions matching TRBD1. The CDR3 loop reads CAWSGQGYGYTF. CDR3 bases: TGTGCCTGGAGTGGACAGGGCTATGGCTACACCTTC.